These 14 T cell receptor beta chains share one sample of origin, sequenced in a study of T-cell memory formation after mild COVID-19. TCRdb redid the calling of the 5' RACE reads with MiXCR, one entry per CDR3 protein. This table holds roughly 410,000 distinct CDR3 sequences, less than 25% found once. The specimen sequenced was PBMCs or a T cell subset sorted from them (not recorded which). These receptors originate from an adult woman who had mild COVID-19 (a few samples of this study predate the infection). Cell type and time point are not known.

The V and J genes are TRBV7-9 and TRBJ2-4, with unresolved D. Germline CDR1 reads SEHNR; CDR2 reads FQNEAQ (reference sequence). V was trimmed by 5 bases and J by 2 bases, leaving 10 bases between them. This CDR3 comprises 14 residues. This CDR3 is CASSASISKNIQYF. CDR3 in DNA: TGTGCCAGCAGCGCCAGCATCTCCAAAAACATTCAGTACTTC.

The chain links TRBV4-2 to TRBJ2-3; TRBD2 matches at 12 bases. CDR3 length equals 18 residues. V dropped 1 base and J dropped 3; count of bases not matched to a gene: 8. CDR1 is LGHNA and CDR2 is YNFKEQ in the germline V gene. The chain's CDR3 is CASSQGLAGARGTDTQYF. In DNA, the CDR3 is TGTGCCAGCAGCCAAGGACTAGCGGGGGCCCGGGGGACAGATACGCAGTATTTT.

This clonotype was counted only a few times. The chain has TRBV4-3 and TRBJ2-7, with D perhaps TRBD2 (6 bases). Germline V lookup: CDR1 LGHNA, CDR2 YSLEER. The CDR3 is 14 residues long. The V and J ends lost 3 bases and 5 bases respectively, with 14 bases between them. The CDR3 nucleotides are TGCGCCAGCAGCCAGGACGCCGGGAGTGACGAGCAGTACTTC. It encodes CASSQDAGSDEQYF.

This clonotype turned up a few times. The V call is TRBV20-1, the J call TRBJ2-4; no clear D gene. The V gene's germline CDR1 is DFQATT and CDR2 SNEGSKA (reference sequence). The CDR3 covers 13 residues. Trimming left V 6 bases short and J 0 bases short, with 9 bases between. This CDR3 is CSAQTTAKNIQYF. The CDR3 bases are TGCAGTGCCCAAACAACAGCCAAAAACATTCAGTACTTC.

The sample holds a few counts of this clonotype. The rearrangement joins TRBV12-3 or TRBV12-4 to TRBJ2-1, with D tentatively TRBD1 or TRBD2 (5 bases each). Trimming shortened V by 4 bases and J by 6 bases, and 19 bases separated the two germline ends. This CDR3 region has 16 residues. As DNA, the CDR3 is TGTGCCAGCAGTTCTGGGGCGGGTTTGGGTCGCAATGAGCAGTTCTTC. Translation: CASSSGAGLGRNEQFF.

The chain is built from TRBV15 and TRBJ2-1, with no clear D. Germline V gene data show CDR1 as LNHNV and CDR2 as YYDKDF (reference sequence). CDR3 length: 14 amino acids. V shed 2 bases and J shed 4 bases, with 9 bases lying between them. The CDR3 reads CATSRTDRYNEQFF. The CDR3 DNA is TGTGCCACCAGCAGAACCGACCGATACAATGAGCAGTTCTTC.

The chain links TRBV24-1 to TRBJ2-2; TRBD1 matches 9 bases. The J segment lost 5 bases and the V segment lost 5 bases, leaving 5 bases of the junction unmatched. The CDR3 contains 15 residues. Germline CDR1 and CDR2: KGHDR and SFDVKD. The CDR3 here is CATSAGTGRTGELFF. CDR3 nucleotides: TGTGCCACCAGTGCCGGGACAGGGCGAACCGGGGAGCTGTTTTTT.

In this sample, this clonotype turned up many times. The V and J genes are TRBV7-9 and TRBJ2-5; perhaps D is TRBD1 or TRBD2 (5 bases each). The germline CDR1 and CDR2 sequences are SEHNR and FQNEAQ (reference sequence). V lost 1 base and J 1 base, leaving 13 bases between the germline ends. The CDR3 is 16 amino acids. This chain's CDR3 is CASSLGGVLVQETQYF. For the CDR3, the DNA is TGTGCCAGCAGCTTAGGAGGGGTTCTGGTCCAAGAGACCCAGTACTTC.

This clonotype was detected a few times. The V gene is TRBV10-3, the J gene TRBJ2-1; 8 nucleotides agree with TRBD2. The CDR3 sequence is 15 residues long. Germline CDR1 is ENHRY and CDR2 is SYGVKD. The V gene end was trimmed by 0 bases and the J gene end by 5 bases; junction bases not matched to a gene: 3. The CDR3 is CAISESRGGNNEQFF. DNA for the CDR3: TGTGCCATCAGTGAGTCTCGGGGGGGAAACAATGAGCAGTTCTTC.

CDR3 amino acids: CSVRDGVEQYF. The DNA for the CDR3 is TGCAGCGTTCGTGACGGGGTTGAGCAGTACTTC. The genes are TRBV29-1 and TRBJ2-7, with a weak D call TRBD2 (5 bases). The CDR3 has 11 residues. V was shortened by 5 bases and J by 7 bases, with 12 bases between the two germline ends. Germline CDR1 and CDR2: SQVTM and ANQGSEA.

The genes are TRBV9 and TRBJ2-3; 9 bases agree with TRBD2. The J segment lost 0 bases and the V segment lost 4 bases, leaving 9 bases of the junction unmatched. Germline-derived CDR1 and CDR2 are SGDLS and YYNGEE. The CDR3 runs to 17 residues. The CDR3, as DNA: TGTGCCAGCAGCAAACCCCTTAGCGGGGGTAGCACAGATACGCAGTATTTT. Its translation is CASSKPLSGGSTDTQYF.

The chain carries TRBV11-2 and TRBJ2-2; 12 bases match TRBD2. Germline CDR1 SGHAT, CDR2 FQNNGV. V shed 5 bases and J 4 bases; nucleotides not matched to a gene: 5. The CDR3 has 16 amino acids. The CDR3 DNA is TGTGCCAGCAGCCTGACTAGCGGGAGTAGCACCGGGGAGCTGTTTTTT. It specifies CASSLTSGSSTGELFF.

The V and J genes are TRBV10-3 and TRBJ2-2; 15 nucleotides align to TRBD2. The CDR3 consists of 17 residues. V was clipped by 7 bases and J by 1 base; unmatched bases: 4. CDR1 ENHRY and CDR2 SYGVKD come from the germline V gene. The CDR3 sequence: CAIKGLAGGQNTGELFF. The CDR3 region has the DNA TGTGCCATCAAGGGACTAGCGGGGGGCCAGAACACCGGGGAGCTGTTTTTT.

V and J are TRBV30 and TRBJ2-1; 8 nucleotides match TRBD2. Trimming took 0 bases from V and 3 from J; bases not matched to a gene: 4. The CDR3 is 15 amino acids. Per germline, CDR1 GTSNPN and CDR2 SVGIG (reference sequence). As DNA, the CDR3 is TGTGCCTGGAGTGTACTAGCGGACCACTACAATGAGCAGTTCTTC. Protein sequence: CAWSVLADHYNEQFF. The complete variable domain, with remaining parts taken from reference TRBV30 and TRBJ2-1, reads SQTIHQWPATLVQPVGSPLSLECTVEGTSNPNLYWYRQAAGRGLQLLFYSVGIGQISSEVPQNLSASRPQDRQFILSSKKLLLSDSGFYLCAWSVLADHYNEQFFGPGTRLTVL.